One and the same sample provided the 15 T cell receptor beta chains below, sequenced in a study of metastatic and nonmetastatic thyroid tumors. TCRdb redid the clone calls on the PCR reads using MiXCR. The sample shows about 19,000 clones, approximately 24% of them seen only once. The entire patient cohort was treatment-naive prior to thyroid surgery. The source material was tumor tissue. The receptor source for this set is a male donor with papillary thyroid cancer or a benign thyroid nodule (not recorded which). Some clones in this sample may be carry-over from other donors' samples.

Ten or more counts support this clone. The J gene is TRBJ1-3, the V gene TRBV6-1, with D uncertain. This CDR3 contains 17 residues. V lost 4 bases, J lost 3 bases, and 19 bases lay in between. Germline CDR1 MNHNS, CDR2 SASEGT. The CDR3 DNA follows: TGTGCCAGCAGTGCTAAAGACTCGGGCTTAGGTGGAAACACCATATATTTT. It is translated as CASSAKDSGLGGNTIYF.

This clone was recorded many times. The gene calls are TRBV25-1 and TRBJ1-2; no clear D gene. This CDR3 contains 12 residues. In germline, CDR1 is MGHDK, CDR2 SYGVNS. The V end was cut by 5 bases, the J end by 1 base, with 5 bases between. In nucleotides, the CDR3 is TGTGCCAGCAGTCGGGTTAACTATGGCTACACCTTC. This sequence encodes CASSRVNYGYTF.

This clone was detected a few times. This may come from a read error, since a much larger clone is one base off. Other nucleotide sequences in the sample specify the same CDR3. The chain joins TRBV18 to TRBJ2-3, with TRBD2 as a possible D gene (6 bases). This CDR3 spans 14 amino acids. Germline V gives CDR1 KGHSH, CDR2 LQKENI. V gave up 4 bases and J gave up 3 bases, with 11 bases separating them. The CDR3 DNA reads as TGTGCCAGCTCACTCCAGACTAGTACAGATACGCAGTATTTT. As protein: CASSLQTSTDTQYF.

In its sample, this clone was seen many times. The genes are TRBV20-1 and TRBJ1-5, with D unresolved. V shed 4 bases and J shed 4 bases, with 11 bases lying between them. This CDR3 is 13 amino acids long. The germline CDR1 and CDR2 sequences are DFQATT and SNEGSKA (reference sequence). The CDR3 DNA is TGCAGTGCTACCGAATCAGAGAATCAGCCCCAGCATTTT. Encoded protein: CSATESENQPQHF.

This clone was counted at least ten times. A much larger clone is a single base away; this may be a read error. Other DNA sequences in the sample encode the same CDR3. The chain links TRBV3-1 to TRBJ1-5; D remains ambiguous. CDR1 and CDR2 from the germline V gene are LGHDT and YNNKEL (reference sequence). The CDR3 spans 13 residues. The V end was cut by 1 base, the J end by 5 bases, with 6 bases between. The CDR3 DNA sequence: TGTGCCAGCAGCCAAGCACATGATCAGCCCCAGCATTTT. Its translation is CASSQAHDQPQHF.

This chain connects TRBV6-2 or TRBV6-3 to TRBJ2-7; 8 bases match TRBD1. The CDR3 runs to 14 residues. The germline V gene has CDR1 MNHEY and CDR2 SVGEGT. With 2 bases clipped from V and 3 bases from J, the junction kept 3 bases outside the gene matches. CDR3 sequence reads: CASSYATGVYEQYF. The CDR3 region has the DNA TGTGCCAGCAGTTACGCGACAGGGGTCTACGAGCAGTACTTC.

By frequency in the sample, this clone is medium-sized. This chain's CDR3 is CASSPRAGTGSWTEAFF. CDR3 nucleotide sequence: TGCGCCAGCAGCCCACGGGCCGGGACAGGGTCCTGGACTGAAGCTTTCTTT. The chain uses TRBV5-1 and TRBJ1-1, with 9 bases aligning to TRBD1. J was trimmed by 5 bases and V by 4 bases; bases with no gene match: 15. This CDR3 has 17 residues. The germline gives CDR1 SGHRS, CDR2 YFSETQ.

This clone was seen ten or more times. This may arise from a read error, as a much more abundant clone is one base away. The chain employs TRBV7-2 and TRBJ2-3; 7 nucleotides agree with TRBD2. Germline-derived CDR1 and CDR2 are SGHTA and FQGNSA. This CDR3 region has 14 residues. CDR3 amino acids: CGSSLLASGANKYF. The CDR3 coding sequence is TGTGGCAGCAGCTTGTTGGCTAGCGGAGCCAACAAGTATTTT.

This clone was seen only a few times. It may be a read error: a sequence one base away is much more abundant. The chain joins TRBV15 to TRBJ1-5, with D possibly TRBD1 on 5 matching bases. Germline assignment: CDR1 LNHNV and CDR2 YYDKDF (reference sequence). The V gene lost 3 bases and the J gene lost 9 bases, with 18 bases spanning the gap. The CDR3 has 15 amino acids. The CDR3 nucleotides read TGTGCCACCAGCAGGATGGAGAGGGTGGGGCGGCCCCAGCATTTT. Protein: CATSRMERVGRPQHF.

The J gene is TRBJ2-1, the V gene TRBV30; 9 bases fit TRBD2. The CDR3 is made up of 13 amino acids. The trim removed 3 bases at V and 7 bases at J, leaving 4 bases unmatched. Germline CDR1 reads GTSNPN; CDR2 reads SVGIG (reference sequence). The CDR3: CAWSLLAGNEQFF. CDR3 sequence (DNA): TGTGCCTGGAGCTTGCTAGCGGGGAATGAGCAGTTCTTC.

This clone was counted many times. A read error may be the cause here, since a much bigger clone is one base away. This sequence joins TRBV20-1 and TRBJ2-3; D may correspond to TRBD1 or TRBD2 (5 bases each). The CDR3 consists of 15 residues. Germline V gene data show CDR1 as DFQATT and CDR2 as SNEGSKA (reference sequence). Trimming took 2 bases from V and 2 from J, leaving 14 bases between them. As DNA, the CDR3 is TGCAGTGCTAGATTACGGAAGGGACCCACAGATACGCAGTATTTT. This codes for CSARLRKGPTDTQYF.

This clone was seen repeatedly, ten times or more. CDR3 sequence reads: CASSVEGLSGELFF. The CDR3 DNA reads TGTGCCAGCAGCGTAGAAGGGTTGTCCGGGGAGCTGTTTTTT. The chain links TRBV9 to TRBJ2-2; no firm D call. V dropped 0 bases and J dropped 6 bases, with 9 bases sitting between them. The CDR3 runs to 14 residues. From germline, CDR1 is SGDLS and CDR2 YYNGEE.

In its sample, this clone is medium-sized. J is TRBJ1-3 and V is TRBV7-2; 10 bases match TRBD1. CDR3 length: 15 residues. After removal of 3 bases from V and 2 bases from J, the junction contained 1 base not matched to a gene. CDR1 and CDR2 (germline): SGHTA, FQGNSA. The CDR3 region has the DNA TGTGCCAGCAGCTTTGGGACAGGGGCTGGAAACACCATATATTTT. Protein sequence: CASSFGTGAGNTIYF.

Of note for this clone: A junction end diverges from the germline sequence, so it may reflect a read error. V and J are TRBV5-5 and TRBJ2-1; D is unresolved. The CDR3 length is 15 residues. Germline V CDR1 and CDR2: SGHKS, YYEKEE (reference sequence). The CDR3 loop reads CASSLQRQTYNVQFF. CDR3 DNA sequence: TGTGCCAGCAGCTTGCAGAGACAAACGTACAATGTGCAGTTCTTC.

The genes are TRBV28 and TRBJ2-6; D unresolved. Germline V gives CDR1 MDHEN, CDR2 SYDVKM. The V and J ends lost 6 bases and 0 bases respectively, with 12 bases between them. This CDR3 region has 16 residues. The CDR3 sequence is CASSGGIYSGANVLTF. CDR3 coding DNA: TGTGCCAGCAGCGGCGGCATATACTCTGGGGCCAACGTCCTGACTTTC.